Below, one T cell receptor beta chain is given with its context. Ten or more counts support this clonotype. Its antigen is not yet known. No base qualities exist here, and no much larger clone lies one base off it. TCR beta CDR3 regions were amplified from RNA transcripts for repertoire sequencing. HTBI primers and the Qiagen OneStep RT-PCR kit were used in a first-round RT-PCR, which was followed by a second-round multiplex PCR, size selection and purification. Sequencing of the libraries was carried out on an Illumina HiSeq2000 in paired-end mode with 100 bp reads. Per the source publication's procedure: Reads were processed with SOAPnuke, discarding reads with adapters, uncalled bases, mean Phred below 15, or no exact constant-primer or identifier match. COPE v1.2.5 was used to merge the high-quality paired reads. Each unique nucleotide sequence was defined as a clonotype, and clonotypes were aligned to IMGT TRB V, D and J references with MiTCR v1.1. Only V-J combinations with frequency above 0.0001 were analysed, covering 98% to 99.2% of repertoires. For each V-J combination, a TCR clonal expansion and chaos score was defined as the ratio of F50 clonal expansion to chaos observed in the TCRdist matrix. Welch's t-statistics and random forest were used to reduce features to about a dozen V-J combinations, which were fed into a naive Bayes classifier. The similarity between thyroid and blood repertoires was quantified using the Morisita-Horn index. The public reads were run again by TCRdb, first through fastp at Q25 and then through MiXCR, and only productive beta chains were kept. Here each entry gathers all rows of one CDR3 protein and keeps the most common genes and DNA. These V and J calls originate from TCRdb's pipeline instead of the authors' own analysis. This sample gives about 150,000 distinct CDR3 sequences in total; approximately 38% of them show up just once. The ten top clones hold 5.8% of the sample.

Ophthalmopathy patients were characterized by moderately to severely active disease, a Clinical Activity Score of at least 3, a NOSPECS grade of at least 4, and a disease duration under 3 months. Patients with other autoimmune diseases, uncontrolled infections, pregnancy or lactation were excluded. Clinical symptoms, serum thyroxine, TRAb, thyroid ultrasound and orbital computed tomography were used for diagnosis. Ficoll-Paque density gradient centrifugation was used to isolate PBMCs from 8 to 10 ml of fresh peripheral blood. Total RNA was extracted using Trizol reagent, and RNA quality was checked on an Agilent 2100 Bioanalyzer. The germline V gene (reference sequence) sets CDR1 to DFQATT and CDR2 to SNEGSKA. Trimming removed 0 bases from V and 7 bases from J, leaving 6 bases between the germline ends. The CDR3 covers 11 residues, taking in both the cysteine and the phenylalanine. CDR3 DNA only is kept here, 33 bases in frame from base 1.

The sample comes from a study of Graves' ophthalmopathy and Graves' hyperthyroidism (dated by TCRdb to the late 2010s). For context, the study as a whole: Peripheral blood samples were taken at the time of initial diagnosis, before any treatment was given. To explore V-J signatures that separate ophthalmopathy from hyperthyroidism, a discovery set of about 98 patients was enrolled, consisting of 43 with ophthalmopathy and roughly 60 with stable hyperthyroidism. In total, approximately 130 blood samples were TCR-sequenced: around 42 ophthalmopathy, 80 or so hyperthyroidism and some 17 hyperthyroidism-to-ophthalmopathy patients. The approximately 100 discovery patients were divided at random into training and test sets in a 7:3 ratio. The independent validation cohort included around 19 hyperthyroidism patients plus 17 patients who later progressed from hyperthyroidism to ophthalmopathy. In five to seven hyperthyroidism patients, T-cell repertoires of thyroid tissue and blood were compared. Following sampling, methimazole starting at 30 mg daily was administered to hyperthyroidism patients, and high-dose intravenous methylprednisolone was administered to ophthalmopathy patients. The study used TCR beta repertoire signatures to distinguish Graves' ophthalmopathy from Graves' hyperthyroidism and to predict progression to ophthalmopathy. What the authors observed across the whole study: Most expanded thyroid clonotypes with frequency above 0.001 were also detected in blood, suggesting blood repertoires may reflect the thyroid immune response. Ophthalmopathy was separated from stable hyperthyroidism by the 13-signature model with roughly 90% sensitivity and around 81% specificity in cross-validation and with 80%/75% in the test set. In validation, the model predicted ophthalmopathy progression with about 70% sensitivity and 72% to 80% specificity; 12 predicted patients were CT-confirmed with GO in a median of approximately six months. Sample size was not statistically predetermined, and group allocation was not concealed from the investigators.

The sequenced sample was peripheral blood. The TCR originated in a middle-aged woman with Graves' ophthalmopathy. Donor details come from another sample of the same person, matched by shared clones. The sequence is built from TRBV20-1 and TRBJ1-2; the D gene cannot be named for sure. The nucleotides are TGCAGTGCTAGAGATGAAAGTGGCTACACCTTC. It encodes CSARDESGYTF.